The next 15 T cell receptor beta chains were all read from a single sample in a study of T-cell memory formation after mild COVID-19. Using its own MiXCR run on the 5' RACE reads, TCRdb lists one record per CDR3 protein. The sample carries roughly 510,000 distinct CDR3 sequences, roughly 17% recorded once. The specimen sequenced was PBMCs or a T cell subset sorted from them (not recorded which). Source of these receptors: an adult woman who had mild COVID-19 (a few samples of this study predate the infection). Cell type and time point are not known.

The V call is TRBV24-1, the J call TRBJ2-5; 11 bases map to TRBD1. Germline loops: CDR1 KGHDR, CDR2 SFDVKD. This CDR3 spans 17 amino acids. The V gene end was trimmed by 4 bases and the J gene end by 1 base; junction bases not matched to a gene: 7. The CDR3 coding sequence is TGTGCCACCAGTGAGTTACCGGGACAGGGGGGCCAAGAGACCCAGTACTTC. The encoded protein is CATSELPGQGGQETQYF.

V usage is TRBV6-6 and J usage is TRBJ2-5, with D tentatively TRBD2 (6 bases). The length of the CDR3 is 16 residues. Trimming shortened V by 5 bases and J by 2 bases, and 18 bases separated the two germline ends. Germline values: CDR1 MNHNY, CDR2 SVGAGI (reference sequence). For the CDR3, the DNA is TGTGCCAGCAGTCTGGGCCCGGGAGTGGCGCAAGAGACCCAGTACTTC. Translated, it gives CASSLGPGVAQETQYF.

The table lists this clonotype with a few counts. This sequence joins TRBV7-8 and TRBJ1-2, with 8 bases aligning to TRBD1. This CDR3 has 16 residues. V gave up 2 bases and J gave up 8 bases; unmatched junction bases: 13. Germline V CDR1 and CDR2: SGHVS, FQNEAQ. The CDR3 DNA follows: TGTGCCAGCAGCTTATTAGTCGACAGGGGAGAGGAAGGCTACACCTTC. Translating it yields CASSLLVDRGEEGYTF.

This clonotype has a single count. The V call is TRBV6-5, the J call TRBJ1-1, with D perhaps matching TRBD1 (5 bases). V dropped 0 bases and J dropped 4 bases, with 12 bases sitting between them. Germline values: CDR1 MNHEY, CDR2 SVGAGI. The CDR3 contains 15 residues. CDR3 nucleotides: TGTGCCAGCAGTTACTCCGGGACCGGGTCCACTGAAGCTTTCTTT. It yields the protein CASSYSGTGSTEAFF.

This clonotype was counted only a few times. The V and J genes are TRBV12-3 or TRBV12-4 and TRBJ2-1; no definite D call. The CDR3 totals 13 residues. The V end was cut by 7 bases, the J end by 8 bases, with 15 bases between. CDR3 region: CASTSSGVHEQFF. The CDR3, as DNA: TGTGCCAGCACCTCATCTGGGGTGCATGAGCAGTTCTTC.

This chain uses TRBV6-2 or TRBV6-3 with TRBJ2-3; D gene uncertain. The CDR3 totals 14 residues. Trimming took 2 bases from V and 7 from J, leaving 13 bases between them. The germline gives CDR1 MNHEY, CDR2 SVGEGT. CDR3 nucleotides: TGTGCCAGCAGTTACGATCCCACGAGGAATACGCAGTATTTT. Encoded protein: CASSYDPTRNTQYF.

This clonotype was recorded a few times. J is TRBJ2-5 and V is TRBV11-2; 12 nucleotides agree with TRBD2. Losses at the gene ends were 5 bases for V and 0 bases for J; bases not matched to a gene: 4. The germline V gene encodes CDR1 SGHAT and CDR2 FQNNGV. The CDR3 totals 16 residues. CDR3: CASSAGLAGYQETQYF. The CDR3 DNA reads TGTGCCAGCAGCGCCGGACTAGCGGGGTACCAAGAGACCCAGTACTTC. The complete variable domain, with remaining parts taken from reference TRBV11-2 and TRBJ2-5, reads EAGVAQSPRYKIIEKRQSVAFWCNPISGHATLYWYQQILGQGPKLLIQFQNNGVVDDSQLPKDRFSAERLKGVDSTLKIQPAKLEDSAVYLCASSAGLAGYQETQYFGPGTRLLVL.

This clonotype was recorded a few times. J is TRBJ2-7 and V is TRBV10-3, with D perhaps given as TRBD1 or TRBD2 (6 bases each). CDR1 and CDR2 from the germline V gene are ENHRY and SYGVKD. V was pared by 10 bases and J by 3 bases, with 16 bases between. The CDR3 spans 13 residues. DNA for the CDR3: TGTGCCACCCGGGCCGGGGGCAACTACGAGCAGTACTTC. It yields the protein CATRAGGNYEQYF.

A few counts support this clonotype. This chain connects TRBV7-8 to TRBJ1-2; tentatively, D is TRBD1 (5 bases). This CDR3 is 12 amino acids long. CDR1 is SGHVS, CDR2 FQNEAQ, per germline. V lost 5 bases and J 7 bases, leaving 11 bases between the germline ends. Here the CDR3 DNA reads TGTGCCAGCAGCCCCTCCAGGGTTGGCTACACCTTC. Residues: CASSPSRVGYTF.

The chain is built from TRBV12-3 or TRBV12-4 and TRBJ2-1, with 10 positions matching TRBD2. The CDR3 is made up of 13 amino acids. CDR3 sequence: CADGGLASHEQFF. DNA for the CDR3: TGTGCTGACGGGGGACTAGCGTCACATGAGCAGTTCTTC.

The chain couples TRBV3-1 to TRBJ2-2; D is uncertain. With 1 base removed from V and 7 bases from J, the gap between germline ends came to 13 bases. The CDR3 has 15 residues. The germline V gene has CDR1 LGHDT and CDR2 YNNKEL (reference sequence). This CDR3 reads CASSQVWITGGELFF. The CDR3 DNA sequence: TGTGCCAGCAGCCAAGTATGGATTACGGGCGGGGAGCTGTTTTTT.

Only a few counts were recorded for this clonotype. This rearrangement joins TRBV12-5 to TRBJ2-1; D gene unclear. Trimming pared 5 bases from V and 5 bases from J, leaving 4 bases between. Germline V gives CDR1 LGHNT, CDR2 FRNRAP. The CDR3 spans 11 residues. Written as DNA, the CDR3 is TGTGCTAGTGGTCAAGACAATGAGCAGTTCTTC. Encoded protein: CASGQDNEQFF. The entire variable domain, with the rest obtained from reference TRBV12-5 and TRBJ2-1, is as follows: DARVTQTPRHKVTEMGQEVTMRCQPILGHNTVFWYRQTMMQGLELLAYFRNRAPLDDSGMPKDRFSAEMPDATLATLKIQPSEPRDSAVYFCASGQDNEQFFGPGTRLTVL.

The CDR3 loop is CASSLRQDLNTEAFF. CDR3 sequence (DNA): TGTGCCAGCAGCCTCCGACAGGACCTGAACACTGAAGCTTTCTTT. V and J are TRBV7-2 and TRBJ1-1; D is possibly TRBD1 (6 bases). The CDR3 is 15 amino acids. Looked up from germline, CDR1 is SGHTA and CDR2 is FQGNSA. Trimming shortened V by 5 bases and J by 0 bases, and 13 bases separated the two germline ends.

This clonotype was seen only a few times. The chain combines TRBV11-2 with TRBJ1-1; tentative D call: TRBD1 (6 bases). The V end was cut by 5 bases, the J end by 4 bases, with 14 bases between. Per germline, CDR1 SGHAT and CDR2 FQNNGV. The CDR3 is made up of 14 amino acids. The CDR3 DNA reads as TGTGCCAGCAGCCCCCAAGCGGGGGCCACTGAAGCTTTCTTT. Its protein is CASSPQAGATEAFF.

J is TRBJ2-7 and V is TRBV5-4, with 11 nucleotides matching TRBD2. Per the germline V gene, CDR1 is SGHNT and CDR2 is YYREEE (reference sequence). This CDR3 region has 15 residues. Unmatched junction bases numbered 2, after V lost 0 bases and J lost 3 bases. This chain's CDR3 is CASSLASGGRYEQYF. The CDR3 DNA reads TGTGCCAGCAGCTTGGCTAGCGGGGGGCGCTACGAGCAGTACTTC. Full variable domain (rest looked up from reference TRBV5-4 and TRBJ2-7): ETGVTQSPTHLIKTRGQQVTLRCSSQSGHNTVSWYQQALGQGPQFIFQYYREEENGRGNFPPRFSGLQFPNYSSELNVNALELDDSALYLCASSLASGGRYEQYFGPGTRLTVT.